Shown below are 12 T cell receptor beta chains from a single sample sequenced in a study of blood T cell repertoires in COVID-19 (dated by TCRdb to 2018 to 2020). The library was made by the immunoSEQ multiplex PCR assay. TCRdb took this table from immuneACCESS and kept in-frame rearrangements with V and J called. Such tables lack part of the clones; where checked against another copy, unresolved V genes explain under half of the gap, and the rest is unexplained. For this sample there are roughly 200,000 clones; around 78% appear just once. The ten biggest clones cover about 3% of the sample. The source material was peripheral blood. These receptors were obtained from a woman older than 75 with active or convalescent COVID-19.

The V call is TRBV9, the J call TRBJ2-5; D is possibly TRBD1 (6 bases). This CDR3 comprises 15 residues. Deletions cut 3 bases from V and 5 bases from J, with 17 bases between. Germline V gives CDR1 SGDLS, CDR2 YYNGEE. The DNA for the CDR3 is TGTGCCAGCAGCGCCCGGGACAACCTTCTGGAGACCCAGTACTTC. Its protein product is CASSARDNLLETQYF.

CDR3: CASSLQGQGTGYTF. The CDR3 DNA sequence: TGTGCCAGCAGTTTACAGGGACAGGGAACGGGCTACACCTTC. The chain has TRBV27 and TRBJ1-2; 9 bases match TRBD1. V gave up 2 bases and J gave up 8 bases; unmatched junction bases: 6. Germline assignment: CDR1 MNHEY and CDR2 SMNVEV (reference sequence). CDR3 length: 14 residues.

The J gene is TRBJ1-2, the V gene TRBV3-1 (or the pseudogene TRBV3-2); D is unclear. Germline V lookup: CDR1 LGHDT, CDR2 YNNKEL (reference sequence). CDR3 length equals 12 residues. Trimming left V 2 bases short and J 5 bases short, with 6 bases between. In nucleotides, the CDR3 is TGTGCCAGCAGCCAATCGGAGTATGGCTACACCTTC. Protein product: CASSQSEYGYTF.

The chain has TRBV2 and TRBJ1-4; TRBD1 aligns across 7 bases. V trimming: 6 bases; J trimming: 0 bases; junction bases outside the gene matches: 7. This CDR3 has 16 amino acids. Germline V gene sequence: CDR1 SNHLY, CDR2 FYNNEI. The CDR3 region is CASSQRDSPTNEKLFF. CDR3 bases: TGTGCCAGCAGCCAAAGGGACAGCCCAACTAATGAAAAACTGTTTTTT.

The chain has TRBV18 and TRBJ2-1, with TRBD2 matching over 9 bases. In germline, CDR1 is KGHSH, CDR2 LQKENI. V dropped 1 base and J dropped 10; count of bases not matched to a gene: 5. CDR3 length equals 14 residues. The CDR3 coding sequence is TGTGCCAGCTCACCACGAATAGCGGGAGAGGAGCAGTTCTTC. This gives the protein CASSPRIAGEEQFF.

The chain links TRBV5-1 to TRBJ2-7; tentatively, D is TRBD1 (6 bases). Germline CDR1 and CDR2: SGHRS and YFSETQ. The V gene lost 4 bases and the J gene lost 6 bases, with 14 bases spanning the gap. CDR3 length: 13 residues. For the CDR3, the DNA is TGCGCCAGCAGCCCGGGACACCGATTCGAGCAGTACTTC. Protein: CASSPGHRFEQYF.

The chain has TRBV7-6 and TRBJ2-7, with 12 positions matching TRBD2. The V and J ends lost 4 bases and 7 bases, in that order; junction bases with no gene match: 5. CDR3 length: 14 amino acids. The V gene's germline CDR1 is SGHVS and CDR2 FNYEAQ. In DNA form, the CDR3 reads TGTGCCAGCAGCTCTAGCGGGGGGGCCCTAGAGCAGTACTTC. It is translated as CASSSSGGALEQYF.

This clone was seen more than once but under ten times. V is TRBV2 and J is TRBJ1-2; TRBD1 matches 7 bases. This CDR3 contains 15 residues. CDR1 SNHLY and CDR2 FYNNEI come from the germline V gene. V dropped 6 bases and J dropped 4; count of bases not matched to a gene: 11. Written as DNA, the CDR3 is TGTGCCAGCAGAGGGAGACAGGGTTCCGGCTATGGCTACACCTTC. Its protein product is CASRGRQGSGYGYTF.

The rearrangement uses TRBV7-2 and TRBJ2-7; 10 nucleotides match TRBD2. This CDR3 is built from 15 residues. Germline CDR1 reads SGHTA; CDR2 reads FQGNSA. V was pared by 5 bases and J by 6 bases, with 10 bases of the junction left unmatched. The CDR3 DNA sequence: TGTGCCAGCAGCCCCCCCGGGCTAGCGGGGGTCGAGCAGTACTTC. Its translation is CASSPPGLAGVEQYF.

This chain uses TRBV19 with TRBJ2-1; 9 nucleotides agree with TRBD1. Germline V gene sequence: CDR1 LNHDA, CDR2 SQIVND (reference sequence). The V segment lost 5 bases and the J segment 3 bases; nucleotides outside the gene matches: 8. The CDR3 spans 16 residues. CDR3 loop: CASSPRRTGVYNEQFF. In DNA form, the CDR3 reads TGTGCCAGTAGTCCCCGCCGGACAGGGGTCTACAATGAGCAGTTCTTC.

The chain recombines TRBV5-1 with TRBJ1-2; TRBD1 is a possible D gene (6 bases). Germline loops: CDR1 SGHRS, CDR2 YFSETQ. Trimming pared 5 bases from V and 6 bases from J, leaving 20 bases between. The length of the CDR3 is 15 residues. The CDR3 spells CASRAGQPGVDGYTF. CDR3 sequence (DNA): TGCGCCAGCAGGGCCGGACAGCCCGGAGTCGATGGCTACACCTTC.

This clone was seen a single time. The V and J genes are TRBV27 and TRBJ1-5, with unresolved D. The germline gives CDR1 MNHEY, CDR2 SMNVEV (reference sequence). V gave up 1 base and J gave up 4 bases, with 26 bases separating them. The CDR3 is 20 residues long. The chain's CDR3 is CASSLYWVKGAHENNQPQHF. The CDR3 DNA reads TGTGCCAGCAGTTTATATTGGGTGAAAGGAGCCCATGAAAATAATCAGCCCCAGCATTTT.